Listed below are T cell receptor beta chains from one sample, sequenced in a study of T-cell memory formation after mild COVID-19. TCRdb itself ran the 5' RACE reads through MiXCR, one entry per CDR3 protein. The sample carries more than 300,000 distinct CDR3 sequences, 20% to 25% recorded once. The sample was PBMCs or a T cell subset sorted from them (not recorded which). These receptor sequences come from a man aged 18 to 30 who had mild COVID-19 (a few samples of this study predate the infection). Cell type and time point are not known. Each CDR3 is given with its conserved first and last residue. D genes are given only for firm matches. Size values are once, few and many counts, or a class for expanded clones, and some rows have none.

D gene	V gene	J gene	clone size	CDR3 DNA	CDR3 protein
.	TRBV28	TRBJ1-4	.	TGTGCCAGCAGTCCGCCGGGATCGGGACTGTTTTTT	CASSPPGSGLFF
.	TRBV6-6	TRBJ2-5	once	TGTGCCAGCAGTTATCAGGACACGCGAGCCGGGACCCAGTACTTC	CASSYQDTRAGTQYF
.	TRBV28	TRBJ1-3	few	TGTGCCAGCATGGGAACCGGCGGCACCATATATTTT	CASMGTGGTIYF
TRBD1	TRBV20-1	TRBJ1-1	few	TGCAGTGCTAGACCTGATGGGACAGGGAGCACTGAAGCTTTCTTT	CSARPDGTGSTEAFF
.	TRBV4-2	TRBJ1-6	.	TGTGCCAGCAGCCAAGACGGAGATAATTCACCCCTCCACTTT	CASSQDGDNSPLHF
TRBD1	TRBV12-3/TRBV12-4	TRBJ1-4	few	TGTGCCAGCAGTTTAACCGACAGGGGGGATGAAAAACTGTTTTTT	CASSLTDRGDEKLFF
.	TRBV6-2/TRBV6-3	TRBJ2-1	.	TGTGCCAGCAGTTACTCGGTCAGTGGCAATGAGCAGTTCTTC	CASSYSVSGNEQFF
TRBD2	TRBV18	TRBJ2-7	few	TGTGCCAGCTCACCAACGGCGGGGGGAACCTACGAGCAGTACTTC	CASSPTAGGTYEQYF
.	TRBV4-2	TRBJ2-3	.	TGTGCCAGCAGCCAAGGGCTAGGCAGCGGTAACCTCGGAAACACAGATACGCAGTATTTT	CASSQGLGSGNLGNTDTQYF
TRBD1	TRBV18	TRBJ1-2	once	TGTGCCAGCTCACCCCTGGGACAGCGCTATGGCTACACCTTC	CASSPLGQRYGYTF
.	TRBV6-5	TRBJ2-1	.	TGTGCCAGCCGACGATACAATGAGCAGTTATTC	CASRRYNEQLF
TRBD1	TRBV2	TRBJ2-1	many	TGTGCCAGCAAGGTCGGACAGGGAGCCTACAATGAGCAGTTCTTC	CASKVGQGAYNEQFF
.	TRBV11-2	TRBJ2-2	.	TGTGCCAGCAGCCCCCGGGACCAACCCGCCGGGGAGCTGTTTTTT	CASSPRDQPAGELFF
.	TRBV7-2	TRBJ1-4	.	TGTGCCAGCAGCGAGTACAGGGCTGCAACTAATGAAAAACTGTTTTTT	CASSEYRAATNEKLFF
.	TRBV3-1	TRBJ2-5	.	TGTGCCAGCAGCCAAGATAAGGGCGGGGTGGAGACCCAGTACTTC	CASSQDKGGVETQYF
.	TRBV5-1	TRBJ1-1	few	TGCGCCAGCAGCTCTATACGAGATACTAACACTGAAGCTTTCTTT	CASSSIRDTNTEAFF
.	TRBV2	TRBJ2-7	.	TGTGCCAGCAGTTACGGGACACCATCCTACGAGCAGTACTTC	CASSYGTPSYEQYF
TRBD1	TRBV10-3	TRBJ1-5	few	TGTGCCATCAGAGGGACAGGGGGCGCGGAGGAGCCCCAGCATTTT	CAIRGTGGAEEPQHF
.	TRBV20-1	TRBJ1-6	.	TGCAGTGCTAGAGTGCTTGGGGGCGGAGGTTCACCCCTCCACTTT	CSARVLGGGGSPLHF
.	TRBV27	TRBJ1-2	few	TGTGCCAGCAGTTTATCAGCGGACAGCCTAGAGGGCTACACCTTC	CASSLSADSLEGYTF
.	TRBV5-4	TRBJ1-2	.	TGTGCCAGCAGCGGAAGCAGGGTTGGCTACACCTTC	CASSGSRVGYTF
TRBD1	TRBV6-5	TRBJ2-5	few	TGTGCCAGCACCCCTAGGGACAGCCAGGAGACCCAGTACTTC	CASTPRDSQETQYF
TRBD2	TRBV24-1	TRBJ2-3	few	TGTGCCACCAGCGCTAGCGGGGGTGTGGTGGATACGCAGTATTTT	CATSASGGVVDTQYF
.	TRBV18	TRBJ2-5	.	TGTGCCAGCTCACTAGGAGGGGGAAAGACCCAGTACTTC	CASSLGGGKTQYF